These 29 T cell receptor beta chains were all obtained from the same sample, sequenced in a study of shared clonotypes between healthy human individuals. The table came from immunoSEQ multiplex PCR; TCRdb's copy has only in-frame clones and leaves some out. Of hundreds of thousands of clones listed, 90% to 96% are singletons. The specimen sequenced was naive CD4+ T cells sorted from blood. Subset in this sample: CD45RA+ positively selected. These receptors were obtained from a woman aged 30 to 39 in good health.

The rearrangement uses TRBV2 and TRBJ1-6, with TRBD1 matching 9 bases. V shed 3 bases, J shed 5 bases, and the junction held 5 bases outside the gene matches. Germline V gene lookup returns CDR1 SNHLY and CDR2 FYNNEI. This CDR3 has 16 amino acids. CDR3 coding DNA: TGTGCCAGCAGTGAGTGGGGGACAGGGAATAATTCACCCCTCCACTTT. Encoded protein: CASSEWGTGNNSPLHF.

The J gene is TRBJ2-3, the V gene TRBV6-6; tentatively, D is TRBD1 (6 bases). The CDR3 sequence is 14 residues long. V was cut by 7 bases and J by 2 bases, with 13 bases left in between. The germline V gene has CDR1 MNHNY and CDR2 SVGAGI (reference sequence). CDR3 region: CASKQGRNTDTQYF. CDR3 coding DNA: TGTGCCAGCAAACAGGGAAGGAACACAGATACGCAGTATTTT.

The count of this clone is one. The chain has TRBV13 and TRBJ2-7; 10 positions agree with TRBD2. CDR3 length: 14 amino acids. Germline V lookup: CDR1 PRHDT, CDR2 FYEKMQ (reference sequence). J gave up 7 bases and V 3 bases, and 6 bases lay outside the gene matches. The CDR3 sequence: CASSLEREGGEQYF. CDR3 DNA sequence: TGTGCCAGCAGCTTGGAGCGGGAGGGTGGGGAGCAGTACTTC.

This chain links TRBV4-1 with TRBJ1-5, with D uncertain. V was trimmed by 2 bases and J by 4 bases, leaving 12 bases between them. Germline-derived CDR1 and CDR2 are MGHRA and YSYEKL. The CDR3 covers 15 residues. The CDR3 sequence is CASSQTGMRNQPQHF. The CDR3 DNA reads as TGCGCCAGCAGCCAAACCGGGATGAGGAATCAGCCCCAGCATTTT.

The gene calls are TRBV9 and TRBJ2-5; the match to TRBD2 covers 15 bases. CDR3 length: 17 amino acids. Unmatched junction bases numbered 8, after V lost 3 bases and J lost 5 bases. Germline CDR1 is SGDLS and CDR2 is YYNGEE. The chain's CDR3 is CASSGPGLAGGWETQYF. DNA for the CDR3: TGTGCCAGCAGCGGGCCGGGACTAGCGGGAGGATGGGAGACCCAGTACTTC. Full variable domain (missing parts from reference TRBV9 and TRBJ2-5): DSGVTQTPKHLITATGQRVTLRCSPRSGDLSVYWYQQSLDQGLQFLIQYYNGEERAKGNILERFSAQQFPDLHSELNLSSLELGDSALYFCASSGPGLAGGWETQYFGPGTRLLVL.

The rearrangement links TRBV4-1 to TRBJ2-1, with D unclear. V shed 4 bases and J shed 4 bases, with 14 bases lying between them. Germline V gene data show CDR1 as MGHRA and CDR2 as YSYEKL. This CDR3 comprises 15 residues. CDR3 region: CASSLLVTPYNEQFF. CDR3 DNA sequence: TGCGCCAGCAGCCTCCTGGTCACTCCATACAATGAGCAGTTCTTC.

The DNA for the CDR3 is TGCGCCAGCAGCGAACCAACCGGGACAAACTACGAGCAGTACTTC. Translating gives CASSEPTGTNYEQYF. This chain uses TRBV5-1 with TRBJ2-7; TRBD1 might be the D (6 bases). V lost 4 bases and J lost 3, with 17 bases in between. Germline V gene sequence: CDR1 SGHRS, CDR2 YFSETQ. This CDR3 comprises 15 residues. Combining the CDR3 with reference TRBV5-1 and TRBJ2-7 gives the whole variable domain KAGVTQTPRYLIKTRGQQVTLSCSPISGHRSVSWYQQTPGQGLQFLFEYFSETQRNKGNFPGRFSGRQFSNSRSEMNVSTLELGDSALYLCASSEPTGTNYEQYFGPGTRLTVT.

The V gene is TRBV28, the J gene TRBJ2-1; TRBD2 aligns across 7 bases. CDR3 length: 16 amino acids. Germline CDR1 is MDHEN and CDR2 is SYDVKM. After removal of 4 bases from V and 0 bases from J, the junction contained 6 bases not matched to a gene. The CDR3 loop is CASSSGTTSSYNEQFF. As DNA, the CDR3 is TGTGCCAGCAGTTCCGGGACTACAAGCTCCTACAATGAGCAGTTCTTC. The full variable domain, rest sourced from reference TRBV28 and TRBJ2-1, is DVKVTQSSRYLVKRTGEKVFLECVQDMDHENMFWYRQDPGLGLRLIYFSYDVKMKEKGDIPEGYSVSREKKERFSLILESASTNQTSMYLCASSSGTTSSYNEQFFGPGTRLTVL.

This chain links TRBV28 with TRBJ2-5; D unclear. Germline V lookup: CDR1 MDHEN, CDR2 SYDVKM. The CDR3 length is 13 residues. Trimming took off 1 base at V and 6 bases at J, with 9 bases between the two ends. The CDR3 region is CASSLSPMKTQYF. The CDR3 nucleotides are TGTGCCAGCAGTTTATCCCCTATGAAGACCCAGTACTTC.

This clone was detected once. This chain joins TRBV5-1 and TRBJ1-6; tentative D call: TRBD1 (5 bases). CDR3 length equals 13 residues. The V end lost 3 bases, the J end lost 7 bases, and 8 bases lay between the germline ends. Germline lookup yields CDR1 SGHRS and CDR2 YFSETQ. CDR3 nucleotide sequence: TGCGCCAGCAGCTGGGACGGAAATTCACCCCTCCACTTT. This sequence encodes CASSWDGNSPLHF.

The rearrangement links TRBV28 to TRBJ1-4; 8 bases match TRBD1. Germline lookup yields CDR1 MDHEN and CDR2 SYDVKM. The CDR3 has 15 amino acids. J lost 0 bases, V lost 7 bases, and 4 bases had no gene match. The CDR3 DNA reads as TGTGCCAGCAACGGACAGGGAGCAACTAATGAAAAACTGTTTTTT. Translating it yields CASNGQGATNEKLFF.

Comments on this clone: Other nucleotide sequences from this sample produce the same CDR3. V and J are TRBV5-1 and TRBJ2-7, with D perhaps being TRBD1 or TRBD2 (5 bases each). Between the trimmed V and J ends, which lost 2 bases and 4 bases, there was a span of 10 bases. Germline values: CDR1 SGHRS, CDR2 YFSETQ. This CDR3 has 13 amino acids. The CDR3 DNA reads TGCGCCAGCAGCTTTCAGGGAGCGTACGAGCAGTACTTC. This translates into CASSFQGAYEQYF.

The V and J genes are TRBV18 and TRBJ1-1; D gene uncertain. CDR1 is KGHSH and CDR2 is LQKENI in the germline V gene. This CDR3 spans 14 amino acids. Trimming pared 0 bases from V and 2 bases from J, leaving 7 bases between. The CDR3 DNA is TGTGCCAGCTCACCACCGGTAGGAAACACTGAAGCTTTCTTT. Protein: CASSPPVGNTEAFF.

The rearrangement joins TRBV5-4 to TRBJ1-4, with D uncertain. Germline V gene lookup returns CDR1 SGHNT and CDR2 YYREEE (reference sequence). Deletions cut 4 bases from V and 2 bases from J, with 6 bases between. The CDR3 spans 13 residues. Written as DNA, the CDR3 is TGTGCCAGCAGCGCTGGGACTAATGAAAAACTGTTTTTT. It translates to CASSAGTNEKLFF.

The chain joins TRBV11-2 to TRBJ2-2, with a tentative D call TRBD2 (6 bases). The CDR3 is 18 amino acids. Germline values: CDR1 SGHAT, CDR2 FQNNGV. Trimming took off 3 bases at V and 0 bases at J, with 17 bases between the two ends. The CDR3 reads CASSFPPSSGANTGELFF. Here the CDR3 DNA reads TGTGCCAGCAGCTTCCCCCCGAGTAGCGGCGCGAACACCGGGGAGCTGTTTTTT.

V and J are TRBV6-5 and TRBJ2-7, with a possible D match to TRBD1 (5 bases). V gave up 2 bases and J gave up 5 bases, with 10 bases separating them. Germline V gene lookup returns CDR1 MNHEY and CDR2 SVGAGI. The CDR3 sequence is 13 residues long. CDR3 bases: TGTGCCAGCAGTTACCAGGGAAAAAACGAGCAGTACTTC. Protein product: CASSYQGKNEQYF.

Note on this clone: At the DNA level, this CDR3 is encoded by other sequences in the same sample as well. The chain recombines TRBV5-1 with TRBJ1-1; D might be TRBD1 (5 bases). V lost 4 bases and J 1 base, leaving 11 bases between the germline ends. This CDR3 spans 14 amino acids. The germline V gene has CDR1 SGHRS and CDR2 YFSETQ. The CDR3 sequence: CASSVGTANTEAFF. DNA of the CDR3: TGCGCCAGCAGCGTCGGGACGGCGAACACTGAAGCTTTCTTT.

The gene calls are TRBV28 and TRBJ1-5; 8 positions match TRBD1. Germline V gene lookup returns CDR1 MDHEN and CDR2 SYDVKM. V shed 4 bases, J shed 2 bases, and the junction held 4 bases outside the gene matches. This CDR3 comprises 15 residues. The CDR3 region has the DNA TGTGCCAGCAGTTCTACAGGGGGTGGCAATCAGCCCCAGCATTTT. It specifies CASSSTGGGNQPQHF.

The chain recombines TRBV29-1 with TRBJ2-7, with 11 positions matching TRBD2. CDR3 size: 13 residues. V lost 6 bases and J lost 3; bases outside the gene matches: 4. Germline CDR1 is SQVTM and CDR2 is ANQGSEA. CDR3 residues: CSVAGTSGYEQYF. Written as DNA, the CDR3 is TGCAGCGTGGCCGGGACTAGCGGCTACGAGCAGTACTTC.

The chain uses TRBV5-1 and TRBJ1-2; 7 positions match TRBD1. This CDR3 has 17 residues. Looked up from germline, CDR1 is SGHRS and CDR2 is YFSETQ. The V and J ends lost 0 bases and 0 bases, in that order; junction bases with no gene match: 8. The CDR3 reads CASSLDPGQRANYGYTF. The CDR3 DNA is TGCGCCAGCAGCTTGGACCCGGGACAGCGGGCTAACTATGGCTACACCTTC. Full variable domain (missing parts from reference TRBV5-1 and TRBJ1-2): KAGVTQTPRYLIKTRGQQVTLSCSPISGHRSVSWYQQTPGQGLQFLFEYFSETQRNKGNFPGRFSGRQFSNSRSEMNVSTLELGDSALYLCASSLDPGQRANYGYTFGSGTRLTVV.

The chain joins TRBV5-4 to TRBJ2-2; the match to TRBD1 covers 7 bases. The V gene end was trimmed by 4 bases and the J gene end by 5 bases; junction bases not matched to a gene: 8. Germline CDR1 is SGHNT and CDR2 is YYREEE (reference sequence). The CDR3 spans 15 residues. In nucleotides, the CDR3 is TGTGCCAGCAGCCAACGAGACAGGGTAACCGGGGAGCTGTTTTTT. It yields the protein CASSQRDRVTGELFF.

The CDR3 DNA is TGTGCCACCACTAGCGGTACCTACAATGAGCAGTTCTTC. It codes for CATTSGTYNEQFF. This rearrangement joins TRBV10-3 to TRBJ2-1; 8 bases are shared with TRBD2. V was clipped by 10 bases and J by 2 bases; unmatched bases: 4. Germline V gives CDR1 ENHRY, CDR2 SYGVKD. This CDR3 contains 13 residues.

V gene TRBV15 combines with J gene TRBJ2-7; D remains ambiguous. V lost 5 bases and J 4 bases, leaving 18 bases between the germline ends. The CDR3 extends over 15 amino acids. The germline gives CDR1 LNHNV, CDR2 YYDKDF (reference sequence). CDR3 in DNA: TGTGCCACCAGCTCCGGTCCCAGCGCTGCATACGAGCAGTACTTC. It translates to CATSSGPSAAYEQYF.

This clone was observed once. The chain has TRBV28 and TRBJ2-3, with a weak D call TRBD1 (5 bases). V was cut by 10 bases and J by 2 bases, with 31 bases left in between. Germline lookup yields CDR1 MDHEN and CDR2 SYDVKM. The CDR3 has 19 amino acids. CDR3 region: CATTRVLGVKGIDTDTQYF. DNA of the CDR3: TGTGCCACCACTCGGGTGTTAGGGGTTAAGGGGATAGACACAGATACGCAGTATTTT.

The chain joins TRBV4-2 to TRBJ1-2; D is perhaps TRBD1 (6 bases). The germline V gene encodes CDR1 LGHNA and CDR2 YNFKEQ. Trimming stripped 5 bases from V and 6 bases from J, with 13 bases between. This CDR3 has 13 amino acids. CDR3 coding DNA: TGTGCCAGCAGCTTACAGGGTTGGGATGGCTACACCTTC. This sequence encodes CASSLQGWDGYTF.

The V call is TRBV7-8, the J call TRBJ2-7, with 8 bases fitting TRBD1. Trimming removed 0 bases from V and 8 bases from J; junction bases left unmatched: 9. CDR1 is SGHVS and CDR2 is FQNEAQ in the germline V gene. The CDR3 runs 15 residues. CDR3 sequence (DNA): TGTGCCAGCAGCTTAGCTCTAGGCAGGGGGCGCAAGCAGTACTTC. Amino acid sequence: CASSLALGRGRKQYF.

V gene TRBV18 combines with J gene TRBJ1-5; no definite D call. Germline loops: CDR1 KGHSH, CDR2 LQKENI. V was trimmed by 8 bases and J by 2 bases, leaving 13 bases between them. The CDR3 consists of 14 residues. The CDR3 region has the DNA TGTGCCAGCACCAGTGTATCGGGCAATCAGCCCCAGCATTTT. Translation: CASTSVSGNQPQHF.

V gene TRBV6-1 combines with J gene TRBJ2-7, with 12 nucleotides matching TRBD1. Looked up from germline, CDR1 is MNHNS and CDR2 is SASEGT. V was clipped by 2 bases and J by 5 bases; unmatched bases: 4. CDR3 length: 15 amino acids. CDR3 sequence reads: CASSEPGTGGNEQYF. The CDR3 bases are TGTGCCAGCAGTGAACCCGGGACAGGGGGCAACGAGCAGTACTTC.

About this clone: The sample contains more than one DNA sequence encoding this CDR3. V gene TRBV9 combines with J gene TRBJ2-3; possible D gene TRBD2, 5 bases. Germline-derived CDR1 and CDR2 are SGDLS and YYNGEE. Trimming took off 2 bases at V and 1 base at J, with 8 bases between the two ends. This CDR3 is built from 14 residues. The CDR3 region has the DNA TGTGCCAGCAGCGTGGTTAGCGGCACAGATACGCAGTATTTT. Its translation: CASSVVSGTDTQYF.